This note documents a single TCR beta chain sequence. Its cognate antigen has yet to be identified. No base quality values were provided; no much bigger clone lies one nucleotide off. The sample belongs to a study of cytomegalovirus exposure and HLA in healthy donors (dated by TCRdb to the late 2010s). A note on the overall study: An earlier analysis of approximately 640 of the donors reported more than 250 Gb of sequence data and about 100 million unique TCR beta sequences from some 180 million T cells. Roughly 300 gigabases of sequencing data and roughly 90 million unique TCR sequences were included in an early release covering roughly 700 HLA-typed donors. The genetic ancestry cluster associated with self-reported Caucasian donors included about 81% of the 398 genotyped donors. The study aimed to test whether cataloging public T cell receptors could reveal signatures of past pathogen exposure. The T cell repertoires of around 670 subjects were profiled by immunosequencing and related to cytomegalovirus serostatus. A separate validation cohort of over a hundred different subjects was used in addition to the 666-subject first cohort. To predict cytomegalovirus infection status, the study combined high-throughput TCR immunosequencing, statistical association of individual TCRs with disease status, and machine learning. A later analysis re-analyzed previously published TCR beta repertoires from 550 to 700 donors and added high-resolution HLA genotyping to study TCR occurrence patterns. The later analysis used no new phenotypic data to find candidate immune exposures, relying instead on TCR beta sequences and their occurrence across donors. An earlier analysis of several hundred of the donors used high-throughput TCR beta sequencing to judge whether each TCR beta V gene segment behaved as functional or pseudogenic. Donor age, sex, ethnicity and CMV serostatus were compiled together with the repertoire data. A later genetic analysis took genome-wide SNP genotypes for about 65% of the 666 donors and used that subset as a discovery cohort. Every discovery cohort repertoire had been produced on one sequencing platform. HLA typing covered class I and class II loci at four-digit resolution. Typing coverage differed by locus: A, B, C, DRB1 and DQB1 were typed in roughly 629-640 donors, DQA1 in about 500, DPA1 in approximately 610, and DPB1 in 400 to 490. Five DR-DQ haplotypes were handled as single units for association and clustering, since linkage in the cohort was strong. Across about 380 genotyped donors of the cohort, an average of about 240,000 unique TCR beta nucleotide sequences per donor were sequenced, and approximately 17% of those sequences were non-productive. Overall study results and their limits: A later analysis found that TCR association rates varied across HLA loci, with DRB1 alleles showing the most associated TCRs and HLA-C alleles the fewest. Correlated functional status among segregating V segments might reflect linkage disequilibrium, but an unknown experimental factor could not be ruled out. In a later genetic analysis, fewer N-insertions in productive TCRs were reported among donors in an Asian-associated ancestry cluster than the approximately 710-donor mean. In vitro tests confirmed that a few of the cytomegalovirus-associated TCR beta chains recognize cytomegalovirus antigens. Broadly in line with IMGT annotations, most TCR beta V segments showed up in productive rearrangements about 90% or about 30% of the time in an earlier analysis of around 550 of the donors. In a later analysis, most CMV-associated TCR beta chains were found to appear HLA-restricted, with HLA associations seemingly driven largely by CMV exposure. The study gave a list of under 200 TCR beta chains associated with cytomegalovirus. When HLA alleles, especially DR and DQ, strongly co-occurred, TCR associations were difficult to assign to individual alleles. This cohort had only TCR beta chains sequenced, and the lack of alpha or paired-chain data limited which features could be detected. Most TCR sequences were observed very rarely across donors, whereas some public TCRs were present in many individuals. According to a later analysis, parvovirus B19, influenza, CMV and Epstein-Barr virus appeared linked to several top co-occurrence clusters. A later analysis associated roughly 17,000 TCR beta sequences with specific HLA alleles at a false discovery rate of 0.05. Presence/absence analyses assumed roughly uniform sequencing depth across donors, an assumption that may not hold. The classifier was reported to diagnose cytomegalovirus status with high specificity and sensitivity in both the original and validation cohorts. The earlier analysis of a few hundred of the donors excluded approximately 17 rarely observed V segments, including chromosome 9 orphons, because counts were too low. Some IMGT-functional V segments, including TRBV6-2 and TRBV6-3, could not be distinguished by the 87-base-pair reads and were therefore excluded. A further reported finding was that TCR beta sequences accurately predicted the HLA-A and HLA-B alleles for most subjects in the first cohort. The only immune exposure information available for the cohort was CMV serostatus. A cluster of highly shared sequence variants was judged likely to be a technical artifact of the sequencing pipeline. According to the authors, the approach could potentially be generalized to other disease states and immunological phenotypes. Compared with equally common non-associated chains, HLA-associated TCR beta chains in a later analysis were more clonally expanded and had lower generation probabilities. Because HLA typing was unavailable for some donors at each locus, only the typed subset was used in association tests. An association between a missense DCLRE1C variant and V-gene and J-gene trimming of TCR beta chains was found in a later genetic analysis and replicated in an independent cohort.

The cohort was made up of hundreds of healthy bone marrow donors. At the time of sampling, all cohort members were nominally healthy, though unrecorded immune exposures were likely present. The donor tested CMV seropositive and was one of the 289 seropositive cohort members. A peripheral blood sample was provided by each donor, and peripheral blood mononuclear cells were used for TCR beta sequencing. The Qiagen DNeasy Blood Extraction Kit was used to extract genomic DNA from the blood cell samples. Trimming costs V 2 bases and J 4 bases, and their ends lie 7 bases apart. The CDR3 spans 13 residues, from the cysteine through the phenylalanine. Just the 39-base CDR3 DNA is kept, in frame starting at base 1. CDR1 and CDR2, per the germline V gene, are SGHTA and FQGNSA. Libraries were built with the immunoSEQ multiplex PCR assay. For the multiplex PCR, a mixture combining 60 forward primers for TCR Vbeta segments and 13 reverse primers for TCR Jbeta segments was used. The CDR3 region of rearranged TCR beta genes was amplified from genomic DNA by a multiplex PCR assay. On the Illumina HiSeq System, the amplified TCR beta libraries were sequenced as 87-base-pair reads. In the paper's pipeline: In a later analysis, tens of millions of unique TCR beta chains were counted across the approximately 670 repertoires, and about 9.9 million of these chains were shared by at least two donors. Raw reads were error-corrected and collapsed into unique sequences with a nearest-neighbor algorithm that merged closely related sequences to remove PCR and sequencing errors. To assign V, D and J gene segments, CDR3 sequences were aligned to IMGT reference sequences. For a sequence to be retained, at least a six-nucleotide match to both a V gene segment and a J gene segment was required. Rearrangements were called productive when the CDR3 lacked stop codons and stayed in frame with V and J; all others were non-productive. CDR3 was defined according to IMGT convention as the region running from the second conserved V-encoded cysteine to the conserved J-encoded phenylalanine. The earlier analysis of about 530 of the donors excluded any sequence lacking an unambiguous match to a single V gene segment. In an earlier analysis of several hundred of the donors, V segments were called functional above 56.7% productive rearrangements and were called segregating when the between-donor standard deviation exceeded 5%. A statistical classification framework was built to diagnose cytomegalovirus status from the catalog of TCR beta chain sequences. In a later analysis, V and J genes were assigned by comparing TCR nucleotide sequences against IMGT/GENE-DB human TR gene sequences. A later analysis assigned CDR3 sequences and most-parsimonious VDJ recombination scenarios with the TCRdist pipeline. In a later analysis, every TCR beta chain was defined by the combination of its CDR3 amino acid sequence and its V-gene family, and reads without a unique V-gene family were dropped. A later analysis removed 500 to 650 highly shared, low-generation-probability nucleotide sequences to deal with suspected cross-contamination and a sequencing artifact. In a later analysis, a clonal expansion index for each public chain was calculated from normalized within-repertoire ranks of inferred template counts. In a later analysis, generation probabilities were computed using a VDJ recombination model fitted to out-of-frame rearrangements, and the results were checked against IGoR. In a later analysis, TCR-TCR, TCR-HLA and TCR-CMV co-occurrence was scored with hypergeometric tests, and a repertoire-size bias correction was applied to TCR pairs. In a later analysis, false discovery rates were estimated by permuting HLA or CMV assignments 20 times. In a later analysis, co-occurring TCRs were grouped with DBSCAN, and TCRdist sequence similarity was added when clustering was performed within HLA-allele-positive subsets. Repertoires with fewer than 30,000 or more than 120,000 public chains were left out of co-occurrence clustering, as were about five repertoires with anomalous nucleotide sharing. What TCRdb holds here is the immuneACCESS table cut down to in-frame rearrangements. Part of the clones is not present; checked against another copy, under half of the missing clones reflect an unresolved V gene, and the others are unexplained. That table supplies the V and J calls and clone size; D and trimming were determined from the DNA. The sample data list 150,000 to 200,000 clones, and roughly 80% of these were observed just once. Around 9.1% of the sample rests with the top ten.

This TCR was sampled from a male donor in good health and CMV-seropositive. The chain joins TRBV7-2 to TRBJ2-3, with the D gene not clear enough to name. The sequenced sample consisted of PBMCs. The sequence in DNA is TGTGCCAGCAGCTTAAGACTTTCAGATACGCAGTATTTT. It codes for CASSLRLSDTQYF.